This T cell receptor beta chain stems from a study of blood T cell repertoires in COVID-19 (TCRdb year 2020). Concerning the study at large: Samples covering the acute and convalescent phases of COVID-19 were provided by collaborators in the United States, Italy and Spain. The material from the prospective study consisted of cDNA or gDNA derived from T cells, B-cell-depleted T cells, or PBMCs. The dataset comprised deeply sampled blood TCRbeta repertoires from subjects exposed to, actively infected with, or recovered from COVID-19. The repertoires were made available in a free public database intended to serve as a resource for research on the immune response to SARS-CoV-2. Samples came from the ongoing ImmuneRACE study (first 160 participants) plus 1,254 subjects from 6 global collaborators. A de-identified subject ID, COVID-19 status, age in years and sex were almost always included in the sample metadata. HLA class I and class II types, where available, came from metadata supplied by the sample provider rather than from assay-based typing. Study-level results and caveats: How much clinical and demographic metadata was included differed by source and by participant, and the metadata was provided uncurated.

Collaborating institutions collected whole blood in K2EDTA tubes following their own protocols. For TCRbeta analysis, collaborators shipped samples as frozen whole blood, isolated PBMCs, or DNA extracted from either of those sample types. The immunoSEQ Assay, a bias-controlled multiplex PCR, was used to amplify TCRbeta CDR3 regions from genomic DNA. Turning to the authors' computational methods: The number of nucleated cells in each sample was estimated from the amplification of reference gene primers within the assay. To quantify the absolute abundance of each unique TCRbeta CDR3 rearrangement, sequence reads were collapsed and filtered. For each sample, productive Simpson clonality was calculated as the square root of Simpson's diversity index over productive rearrangements. Sourced from immuneACCESS, this table was stored by TCRdb with only in-frame sequences that have V and J called. A share of the clones is absent; for the studies checked, an unresolved V gene accounts for under half, and the remainder has no known explanation. The V and J calls and clone size were taken over from that table, and D and trimming were inferred from the DNA. The sample table contains some 160,000 clones; only one count was recorded for roughly 90% of them. The ten largest clonotypes hold approximately 2.8% of the sample.

The CDR3 covers 16 residues, taking in both the cysteine and the phenylalanine. Only CDR3 DNA is held: 48 bases, read in frame from base 1. Reading the germline V gene gives CDR1 KGHDR and CDR2 SFDVKD. Trimming removed 4 bases from V and 6 bases from J, leaving 20 bases between the germline ends. This clone appeared a few times. Its antigen is unknown. No much larger clonotype is one base removed from it; base qualities were not supplied. This receptor was obtained from a man aged 55 to 70 with acute or convalescent COVID-19. Sequenced sample: peripheral blood. Rearrangement joined TRBV24-1 to TRBJ1-2, with a weak D call of TRBD1 (6 bases match). CDR3 loop: CATSDTNAYSGDGYTF. DNA sequence: TGTGCCACCAGTGACACGAACGCATATTCAGGGGATGGCTACACCTTC.